Following are 19 T cell receptor beta chains from one sample sequenced in a study of T-cell reconstitution after alpha-beta-depleted transplantation in children. It was with unique molecular identifiers that the TCRbeta library was prepared. TCRdb reprocessed the PCR reads via MiXCR and lists one record per CDR3 protein. The table has about 980,000 distinct CDR3 sequences, less than 30% seen once; the top ten hold about 28%. The specimen comprised PBMCs, mostly from graft donor cells, sampled 360 days after TCRalphabeta/CD19-depleted stem cell transplant. Receptors originate from a boy under two years old who had a stem cell transplant for SCID, so the T cells may come from the graft donor.

This clonotype was counted between two and nine times. The chain uses TRBV15 and TRBJ2-5; 9 bases are a match to TRBD1. Germline CDR1 reads LNHNV; CDR2 reads YYDKDF (reference sequence). CDR3 length: 17 residues. Unmatched junction bases numbered 9, after V lost 0 bases and J lost 4 bases. CDR3 sequence reads: CATSREWDRVEGETQYF. DNA of the CDR3: TGTGCCACCAGCAGAGAATGGGACAGGGTAGAAGGAGAGACCCAGTACTTC.

The chain recombines TRBV12-5 with TRBJ2-3, with D unclear. The V gene's germline CDR1 is LGHNT and CDR2 FRNRAP. The V end was cut by 7 bases, the J end by 2 bases, with 10 bases between. The CDR3 length is 13 residues. CDR3 loop: CASAAETTDTQYF. The CDR3 region has the DNA TGTGCTAGTGCGGCGGAGACCACAGATACGCAGTATTTT.

J is TRBJ1-6 and V is TRBV28; D not resolved. The CDR3 has 15 residues. The germline CDR1 and CDR2 sequences are MDHEN and SYDVKM. V was shortened by 4 bases and J by 0 bases, with 7 bases between the two germline ends. DNA for the CDR3: TGTGCCAGCAGTTACGAGGTCTCCTATAATTCACCCCTCCACTTT. This gives the protein CASSYEVSYNSPLHF.

The sample holds a few counts of this clonotype. The rearrangement uses TRBV12-3 or TRBV12-4 and TRBJ2-3; D gene ambiguous. The CDR3 has 14 amino acids. The V and J ends lost 0 bases and 2 bases respectively, with 6 bases between them. The CDR3 sequence: CASSLAEPTDTQYF. In DNA form, the CDR3 reads TGTGCCAGCAGTTTAGCGGAGCCCACAGATACGCAGTATTTT.

This clonotype was observed a handful of times. The gene calls are TRBV27 and TRBJ2-7, with 9 bases identical to TRBD2. Germline V gene lookup returns CDR1 MNHEY and CDR2 SMNVEV (reference sequence). The CDR3 runs 16 residues. J was trimmed by 0 bases and V by 4 bases; bases with no gene match: 7. The CDR3 loop reads CASSSLSGGFSYEQYF. CDR3 sequence (DNA): TGTGCCAGCAGTTCCCTAAGCGGGGGGTTCTCCTACGAGCAGTACTTC.

The genes are TRBV7-3 and TRBJ2-2; D is uncertain. Germline lookup yields CDR1 SGHTA and CDR2 FQGTGA. The CDR3 loop spans 15 amino acids. Trimming cost V 0 bases and J 6 bases, with 11 bases left between them. The CDR3 DNA reads TGTGCCAGCAGCTTAACAGACACAACAGCCGGGGAGCTGTTTTTT. Its translation is CASSLTDTTAGELFF.

This chain connects TRBV7-9 to TRBJ2-1; D uncertain. The V gene's germline CDR1 is SEHNR and CDR2 FQNEAQ (reference sequence). Trimming stripped 1 base from V and 0 bases from J, with 10 bases between. The CDR3 runs to 16 residues. CDR3 DNA sequence: TGTGCCAGCAGCTTAGGGCGGACCAGCTCCTACAATGAGCAGTTCTTC. Translation gives CASSLGRTSSYNEQFF.

The rearrangement links TRBV11-2 to TRBJ2-2; 10 nucleotides align to TRBD2. Germline CDR1 and CDR2: SGHAT and FQNNGV. Trimming cost V 5 bases and J 5 bases; bases outside gene matches: 8. The CDR3 is 16 residues long. The CDR3 here is CASSRSGGTSTGELFF. The CDR3, as DNA: TGTGCCAGCAGCCGTAGCGGGGGGACCTCGACCGGGGAGCTGTTTTTT. Combining the CDR3 with reference TRBV11-2 and TRBJ2-2 gives the whole variable domain EAGVAQSPRYKIIEKRQSVAFWCNPISGHATLYWYQQILGQGPKLLIQFQNNGVVDDSQLPKDRFSAERLKGVDSTLKIQPAKLEDSAVYLCASSRSGGTSTGELFFGEGSRLTVL.

This clonotype occurred a few times. The genes are TRBV2 and TRBJ2-1; perhaps D is TRBD1 or TRBD2 (6 bases each). This CDR3 spans 13 amino acids. V lost 5 bases and J lost 10, with 15 bases in between. In germline, CDR1 is SNHLY, CDR2 FYNNEI. The CDR3 DNA follows: TGTGCCAGCAGTTCCTTCCGGGGGCGGGAGCAGTTCTTC. Its translation is CASSSFRGREQFF.

V is TRBV27 and J is TRBJ2-2; tentatively, D is TRBD1 (6 bases). The V end lost 4 bases, the J end lost 4 bases, and 16 bases lay between the germline ends. Germline CDR1 is MNHEY and CDR2 is SMNVEV (reference sequence). The CDR3 runs 16 residues. This CDR3 reads CASSSQGRVGTGELFF. CDR3 nucleotides: TGTGCCAGCAGTTCTCAGGGGCGCGTTGGCACCGGGGAGCTGTTTTTT.

A few counts support this clonotype. V gene TRBV10-3 combines with J gene TRBJ2-1; unclear D gene. Germline CDR1 is ENHRY and CDR2 is SYGVKD. The ends were cut back, 0 bases at V and 6 bases at J, with 15 bases in the middle. CDR3 length equals 16 residues. The CDR3 nucleotides are TGTGCCATCAGTGAGTCTGGGGTTTTTGGAGTCAATGAGCAGTTCTTC. Its protein is CAISESGVFGVNEQFF.

This clonotype occurred a few times. The V gene is TRBV29-1, the J gene TRBJ1-1; D possibly corresponds to TRBD1 (5 bases). Germline V gene lookup returns CDR1 SQVTM and CDR2 ANQGSEA. The CDR3 sequence is 13 residues long. The V and J ends lost 6 bases and 0 bases respectively, with 11 bases between them. DNA for the CDR3: TGCAGCGTCCGGGACGGGCTGAACACTGAAGCTTTCTTT. Protein sequence: CSVRDGLNTEAFF.

This clonotype was detected a few times. The chain combines TRBV19 with TRBJ1-1; maybe TRBD1 (5 bases). V was shortened by 3 bases and J by 5 bases, with 13 bases between the two germline ends. Germline CDR1 is LNHDA and CDR2 is SQIVND (reference sequence). The CDR3 contains 14 residues. The DNA for the CDR3 is TGTGCCAGTAGTATTGATTCTCGGGGGACTGAAGCTTTCTTT. Its protein product is CASSIDSRGTEAFF.

This clonotype has just one count. The chain joins TRBV5-1 to TRBJ2-5, with D perhaps TRBD2 (7 bases). Germline V gives CDR1 SGHRS, CDR2 YFSETQ. Trimming shortened V by 2 bases and J by 0 bases, and 14 bases separated the two germline ends. The CDR3 has 16 residues. The CDR3 is CASSLRGAEYQETQYF. The CDR3 DNA sequence: TGCGCCAGCAGCTTACGGGGGGCCGAGTACCAAGAGACCCAGTACTTC.

V gene TRBV2 combines with J gene TRBJ2-2; 7 bases fit TRBD1. With V trimmed by 5 bases and J by 4 bases, 4 bases remained unmatched. Germline-derived CDR1 and CDR2 are SNHLY and FYNNEI. The CDR3 runs to 14 residues. The CDR3 coding sequence is TGTGCCAGCAGTAGACAGGGTGCCACCGGGGAGCTGTTTTTT. Encoded protein: CASSRQGATGELFF.

CDR3 loop: CASSEASPANQPQHF. CDR3 sequence (DNA): TGTGCCAGCAGTGAAGCAAGTCCGGCGAATCAGCCCCAGCATTTT. The V call is TRBV6-1, the J call TRBJ1-5; no reliable D call. Germline CDR1 is MNHNS and CDR2 is SASEGT. The CDR3 is 15 amino acids. V dropped 0 bases and J dropped 4 bases, with 10 bases sitting between them.

The chain combines TRBV15 with TRBJ2-1; D may be TRBD2 (5 bases). The CDR3 sequence is 16 residues long. Between the trimmed V and J ends, which lost 3 bases and 0 bases, there was a span of 12 bases. Looked up from germline, CDR1 is LNHNV and CDR2 is YYDKDF (reference sequence). The CDR3 sequence: CATSSQTTSSYNEQFF. The CDR3, as DNA: TGTGCCACCAGCAGCCAGACTACGAGCTCCTACAATGAGCAGTTCTTC.

The gene calls are TRBV3-1 and TRBJ2-5; 14 nucleotides align to TRBD2. The V gene's germline CDR1 is LGHDT and CDR2 YNNKEL (reference sequence). After removal of 2 bases from V and 5 bases from J, the junction contained 16 bases not matched to a gene. CDR3 size: 20 residues. CDR3 region: CASSQPGLAGDPVGRETQYF. DNA for the CDR3: TGTGCCAGCAGCCAACCGGGACTAGCGGGGGACCCAGTTGGCAGGGAGACCCAGTACTTC.

The rearrangement uses TRBV7-8 and TRBJ2-1, with D perhaps TRBD2 (6 bases). Per germline, CDR1 SGHVS and CDR2 FQNEAQ. V shed 5 bases and J shed 2 bases, with 19 bases lying between them. The CDR3 totals 17 residues. The CDR3 protein is CASSPDGGIPTYNEQFF. The DNA for the CDR3 is TGTGCCAGCAGCCCCGACGGAGGGATTCCAACCTACAATGAGCAGTTCTTC.